This T cell receptor beta chain was recorded in a study of STAT3 mutations in large granular lymphocyte leukemia. CDR1 and CDR2 (germline): LNHDA, SQIVND (reference sequence). CDR3 length: 14 amino acids. The trim removed 5 bases at V and 6 bases at J, leaving 3 bases unmatched. General study findings and limits: Some patients had persisting codominant clonotypes that could mask small clones. Every T-cell large granular lymphocyte leukemia patient had at least one immunodominant TCR beta clonotype. Treatment regimens differed across patients between samplings.

Average productive template count per sample was around 43,000. This table comes from immunoSEQ multiplex PCR, and its TCRdb copy is limited to in-frame clones, with some not included. The sample has under 35,000 clones; about 90% are singletons. Comment on this clone: Its specificity is not known.

The TCR was taken from a man in his sixties with T-cell large granular lymphocyte leukemia. Some clones in this sample may be carry-over from other donors' samples. The chain couples TRBV19 to TRBJ1-4, with TRBD1 matching over 10 bases. Source material: peripheral blood mononuclear cells. As DNA, the CDR3 is TGTGCCAGTAGTGTAGGGACAGGGGATGAAAAACTGTTTTTT. Amino acids: CASSVGTGDEKLFF.